Listed below are T cell receptor beta chains from one sample, sequenced in a study of T cells in Graves' hyperthyroidism and ophthalmopathy. TCRdb passed the multiplex PCR reads through MiXCR, listing each CDR3 protein once. The sample records some 370,000 distinct CDR3 sequences, about 18% being singletons. The sample was blood. The receptor source for this set is a woman in her twenties or thirties with Graves' hyperthyroidism that later progressed to Graves' ophthalmopathy. Each CDR3 is given with its conserved first and last residue. A D gene is named only where the DNA matches it firmly. The size of a clone is reported for some rows only, either as once, few or many, or as a class for expanded clones.

V gene: TRBV27; D gene: .; clone size: .; J gene: TRBJ2-7; CDR3 DNA: TGTGCCAGCAGTTTAGGTGGTGGGGCTATATACGAGCAGTACTTC; CDR3 protein: CASSLGGGAIYEQYF
V gene: TRBV20-1; D gene: TRBD2; clone size: few; J gene: TRBJ2-4; CDR3 DNA: TGCAGTGCTAGAGATCCGGCCCCTAGCGGGAGTCAGGCCAAAAACATTCAGTACTTC; CDR3 protein: CSARDPAPSGSQAKNIQYF
V gene: TRBV12-3/TRBV12-4; D gene: TRBD2; clone size: many; J gene: TRBJ2-2; CDR3 DNA: TGTGCCAGCAAGACTAGCGGGGGGGCGAACACCGGGGAGCTGTTTTTT; CDR3 protein: CASKTSGGANTGELFF
V gene: TRBV6-2/TRBV6-3; D gene: .; clone size: many; J gene: TRBJ1-5; CDR3 DNA: TGTGCCAGCAGTTACTCCCGGGACAGCAATCAGCCCCAGCATTTT; CDR3 protein: CASSYSRDSNQPQHF
V gene: TRBV10-3; D gene: TRBD1; clone size: many; J gene: TRBJ1-5; CDR3 DNA: TGTGCCACAGGGGCCGGGACAGTCGATTCGCCCCAGCATTTT; CDR3 protein: CATGAGTVDSPQHF
V gene: TRBV14; D gene: .; clone size: few; J gene: TRBJ2-2; CDR3 DNA: TGTGCCAGCAGCCAAGGGACTCAATCCACCGGGGAGCTGTTTTTT; CDR3 protein: CASSQGTQSTGELFF
V gene: TRBV19; D gene: .; clone size: few; J gene: TRBJ1-5; CDR3 DNA: TGTGCCAGTAGTATCGAGGGGTTTTGGCAGCCCCAGCATTTT; CDR3 protein: CASSIEGFWQPQHF
V gene: TRBV28; D gene: .; clone size: many; J gene: TRBJ2-7; CDR3 DNA: TGTGCCAGCAGTTTCCCATTAACGTTGCGGGGCACGCCCTACGAGCAGTACTTC; CDR3 protein: CASSFPLTLRGTPYEQYF
V gene: TRBV5-1; D gene: .; clone size: few; J gene: TRBJ2-7; CDR3 DNA: TGCGCCAGCAGCTTGGGGAGGGTCCGCTACGAGCAGTACTTC; CDR3 protein: CASSLGRVRYEQYF
V gene: TRBV6-2/TRBV6-3; D gene: TRBD1; clone size: .; J gene: TRBJ1-4; CDR3 DNA: TGTGCCAGCAGTGCCGGGGACAGGGGAGAACTGTTTTTT; CDR3 protein: CASSAGDRGELFF
V gene: TRBV2; D gene: .; clone size: .; J gene: TRBJ2-5; CDR3 DNA: TGTGCCAGCAGGGCCGGGACTGAAGAGACCCAGTACTTC; CDR3 protein: CASRAGTEETQYF
V gene: TRBV7-8; D gene: TRBD1; clone size: many; J gene: TRBJ2-1; CDR3 DNA: TGTGCCAGCAGCTTAGCGATCAGGGGGCACAATGAGCAGTTCTTC; CDR3 protein: CASSLAIRGHNEQFF
V gene: TRBV11-1; D gene: .; clone size: many; J gene: TRBJ2-1; CDR3 DNA: TGTGCCAGCAGTCCCGACCGAGACTCCTACAATGAGCAGTTCTTC; CDR3 protein: CASSPDRDSYNEQFF
V gene: TRBV29-1; D gene: .; clone size: .; J gene: TRBJ1-4; CDR3 DNA: TGCAGCGTTGCGATGCAGAATGATGAAAAACTGTTTTTT; CDR3 protein: CSVAMQNDEKLFF
V gene: TRBV20-1; D gene: .; clone size: many; J gene: TRBJ1-2; CDR3 DNA: TGCAGTGCTAGAAGGACAGAGGATTATGGCTACACCTTC; CDR3 protein: CSARRTEDYGYTF
V gene: TRBV4-1; D gene: .; clone size: once; J gene: TRBJ1-5; CDR3 DNA: TGCGCCAGCAGCCAAGTCTCCGACAATCAGCCCCAGCATTTT; CDR3 protein: CASSQVSDNQPQHF
V gene: TRBV10-1; D gene: .; clone size: many; J gene: TRBJ1-1; CDR3 DNA: TGCGCCAGCAGTGAGTCTCCTGGAGGATTAGCTTTCTTT; CDR3 protein: CASSESPGGLAFF
V gene: TRBV7-8; D gene: TRBD1; clone size: many; J gene: TRBJ1-6; CDR3 DNA: TGTGCCAGCGGACAGGCTTACAGGGGTGGGTCACCCCTCCACTTT; CDR3 protein: CASGQAYRGGSPLHF
V gene: TRBV20-1; D gene: TRBD1; clone size: many; J gene: TRBJ2-3; CDR3 DNA: TGCAGTGCTAGTATATCCGGGACAGCTAGCACAGATACGCAGTATTTT; CDR3 protein: CSASISGTASTDTQYF
V gene: TRBV7-9; D gene: .; clone size: many; J gene: TRBJ2-5; CDR3 DNA: TGTGCCAGCAGCTTGACTGCGGGAACGGAGACCCAGTACTTC; CDR3 protein: CASSLTAGTETQYF
V gene: TRBV28; D gene: TRBD1; clone size: many; J gene: TRBJ2-7; CDR3 DNA: TGTGCCAGCAACCTAGGGACAGGAGCGTACGAGCAGTACTTC; CDR3 protein: CASNLGTGAYEQYF
V gene: TRBV7-2; D gene: TRBD2; clone size: few; J gene: TRBJ2-7; CDR3 DNA: TGTGCCAGCAGCCCTCAGAGCGGGAGGGCCTTGCGCGAGCAGTACTTC; CDR3 protein: CASSPQSGRALREQYF
V gene: TRBV9; D gene: .; clone size: many; J gene: TRBJ2-4; CDR3 DNA: TGTGCCAGCAGCGTAGGTTTGGGAGTCGAAAACATTCAGTACTTC; CDR3 protein: CASSVGLGVENIQYF
V gene: TRBV27; D gene: .; clone size: many; J gene: TRBJ2-7; CDR3 DNA: TGTGCCAGCAGGTTGGGCGGCGATCCTCACTACGAGCAGTACTTC; CDR3 protein: CASRLGGDPHYEQYF
V gene: TRBV9; D gene: .; clone size: .; J gene: TRBJ1-2; CDR3 DNA: TGTGCCAGCAGCGTAGCGAGGGGCGACTATGGCTACACCTTC; CDR3 protein: CASSVARGDYGYTF
V gene: TRBV4-1; D gene: .; clone size: few; J gene: TRBJ2-5; CDR3 DNA: TGCGCCAGCAGGCGGGCGGGGCTAATCCAAGAGACCCAGTACTTC; CDR3 protein: CASRRAGLIQETQYF
V gene: TRBV12-3/TRBV12-4; D gene: .; clone size: many; J gene: TRBJ2-1; CDR3 DNA: TGTGCCAGCAGCCAACAGAGCAATGAGCAGTTCTTC; CDR3 protein: CASSQQSNEQFF
V gene: TRBV15; D gene: TRBD2; clone size: medium-sized; J gene: TRBJ2-7; CDR3 DNA: TGTGCCACCAGCAGAGATAGACTAGCGGGAGCCACCCACGAGCAGTACTTC; CDR3 protein: CATSRDRLAGATHEQYF
V gene: TRBV19; D gene: .; clone size: many; J gene: TRBJ2-7; CDR3 DNA: TGTGCCAGTAGTATAGCGGCAGGGGAAACCTACGAGCAGTACTTC; CDR3 protein: CASSIAAGETYEQYF
V gene: TRBV7-6; D gene: .; clone size: few; J gene: TRBJ2-3; CDR3 DNA: TGTGCCAGCAGCTTAGTTAGGGACATGCGAGAAGATACGCAGTATTTT; CDR3 protein: CASSLVRDMREDTQYF
V gene: TRBV6-2/TRBV6-3; D gene: TRBD1; clone size: many; J gene: TRBJ1-2; CDR3 DNA: TGTGCCAGCAGTTACGGGACAGTGCCTTATGGCTACACCTTC; CDR3 protein: CASSYGTVPYGYTF
V gene: TRBV2; D gene: TRBD2; clone size: many; J gene: TRBJ2-7; CDR3 DNA: TGTGCCAGCAGTGACATTGGGGGACTAGCGGAGCCCGGGCAGTACTTC; CDR3 protein: CASSDIGGLAEPGQYF
V gene: TRBV11-2; D gene: .; clone size: .; J gene: TRBJ2-5; CDR3 DNA: TGTGCCAGCAGCCCTGGGGGTAGCGGCCAAGAGACCCAGTACTTC; CDR3 protein: CASSPGGSGQETQYF